One and the same sample provided the 3 T cell receptor beta chains below, sequenced in a study of cytomegalovirus exposure and HLA in healthy donors. PCR amplification relied on 60 Vbeta primers (plus 13 Jbeta primers). Assay: immunoSEQ multiplex PCR; the TCRdb copy retains only in-frame clones and omits some. The sample data list about 210,000 clones. The sequenced sample consisted of PBMCs. Source of these receptors: a woman aged 25-40 years in good health and CMV-seropositive.

The chain combines TRBV30 with TRBJ1-5, with D maybe TRBD1 (6 bases). The CDR3 sequence is 17 residues long. The germline V gene has CDR1 GTSNPN and CDR2 SVGIG (reference sequence). Trimming stripped 5 bases from V and 6 bases from J, with 26 bases between. Here the CDR3 reads CAWGPPLGDRSTQPQHF. Here the CDR3 DNA reads TGTGCCTGGGGCCCCCCACTAGGCGACAGGTCTACTCAGCCCCAGCATTTT. Together with reference TRBV30 and TRBJ1-5, the CDR3 gives the full variable domain: SQTIHQWPATLVQPVGSPLSLECTVEGTSNPNLYWYRQAAGRGLQLLFYSVGIGQISSEVPQNLSASRPQDRQFILSSKKLLLSDSGFYLCAWGPPLGDRSTQPQHFGDGTRLSIL.

The gene calls are TRBV15 and TRBJ1-2, with TRBD1 matching 8 bases. Germline V gives CDR1 LNHNV, CDR2 YYDKDF (reference sequence). The CDR3 spans 13 residues. V gave up 2 bases and J gave up 6 bases; unmatched junction bases: 2. CDR3 DNA: TGTGCCACCAGCAGACAGGGGGCAAATGGCTACACCTTC. The encoded protein is CATSRQGANGYTF.

This chain joins TRBV6-6 and TRBJ2-7; D unclear. The length of the CDR3 is 12 residues. Germline CDR1 MNHNY, CDR2 SVGAGI (reference sequence). V lost 5 bases and J 2 bases, leaving 7 bases between the germline ends. CDR3 bases: TGTGCCAGCAGTCCCACGGCCTACGAGCAGTACTTC. Its protein product is CASSPTAYEQYF.